This TCR beta chain appears in the sequencing data of a study of prognosis after radiotherapy for stage I lung cancer. Across the whole study: Receipt of concurrent therapy with stereotactic body radiotherapy occurred in no patient.

Concerning this clonotype itself: Its antigen remains unknown. A much larger clonotype is one base distant, so this may be a read error.

From genomic DNA, two-round multiplex PCR was used to amplify TCR beta CDR3. Gene-specific primers for each TRBV and TRBJ gene drove first-round PCR. It was universal primers that the second PCR round used. TCRdb fed the multiplex PCR reads into MiXCR, producing one record per CDR3 protein. Of around 51,000 distinct CDR3 sequences detected, over 30% appear once; the ten largest clones hold 8% to 9.5%. Findings of the study overall: Some patients went on to develop distant metastases. Their Shannon entropy after stereotactic body radiation therapy was lower, and its change from baseline was also lower. With medians of roughly 9,300 versus 7,200, unique TCR clone counts fell after stereotactic body radiation therapy.

This specimen consisted of PBMCs, obtained before or after stereotactic body radiation therapy (not recorded which). The sequence derives from a donor at least 50 years old with non-small cell lung cancer.

CDR3 loop: CASITPTGSPLHF. The CDR3 DNA is TGTGCCAGCATCACCCCGACGGGGTCACCCCTCCACTTT. The chain uses TRBV6-2 or TRBV6-3 and TRBJ1-6, with D uncertain. Trimming took 7 bases from V and 10 from J, leaving 14 bases between them. Germline V gene lookup returns CDR1 MNHEY and CDR2 SVGEGT. The CDR3 has 13 residues.